This T cell receptor beta chain is drawn from a study of T cell responses to AZD1222 COVID-19 vaccine. Study-wide points: No repertoire was sampled before or during the peak T cell response, only after it. It was only a handful of AZD1222 recipients who were seropositive at baseline. Clonal diversity was possibly underestimated, and white British individuals and females predominated among donors.

Sequencing was performed with immunoSEQ multiplex PCR; in TCRdb, only in-frame clones are kept and a portion is missing. Of 190,000 or so clones listed, roughly 92% are singletons. Pooled in the analysis were second doses at about 4 or about 12 weeks. A word on this clone: Its specificity is not known.

Germline V gene data show CDR1 as SGHNT and CDR2 as YENEEA. V lost 7 bases and J lost 5, with 10 bases in between. CDR3 length: 12 amino acids. The V call is TRBV11-3, the J call TRBJ2-3; D remains unclear. The sample was peripheral blood, taken 28 days after the second AZD1222 dose. The TCR comes from an adult who received the AZD1222 COVID-19 vaccine. The CDR3 sequence: CASTQAVDTQYF. The DNA for the CDR3 is TGTGCCAGCACCCAGGCAGTAGATACGCAGTATTTT.